This TCR beta chain comes out of a study of blood T cell repertoires in COVID-19. CDR3 length equals 15 residues. Germline CDR1 and CDR2: MNHEY and SVGAGI. V trimming: 2 bases; J trimming: 7 bases; junction bases outside the gene matches: 7. This clone was recorded only once. In the study's own analysis: Nucleated cell number was recorded as an estimate derived from reference gene primer amplification. The table came from immunoSEQ multiplex PCR; TCRdb's copy has only in-frame clones and leaves some out. The V and J calls and clone size were taken over from that table, and D and trimming were inferred from the DNA. The sample has fewer than 400,000 clones; 90% are singletons.

The chain carries TRBV6-5 and TRBJ1-4; 7 bases agree with TRBD1. The source material was peripheral blood. This TCR was sampled from a woman aged 30 to 39 with COVID-19, enrolled during active disease. The CDR3 spells CASSYTPHRGEKLFF. CDR3 nucleotide sequence: TGTGCCAGCAGTTACACCCCACACAGGGGTGAAAAACTGTTTTTT.